A single sample is the source of the 25 T cell receptor beta chains below, sequenced in a study of response to subunit inactivated influenza vaccine (dated by TCRdb to 2016 to 2019). The library was generated by RT-PCR. This sample was sequenced with an Illumina HiSeq 2500. Using fastp trimming at Q25 and MiXCR clonotype assembly, TCRdb reanalyzed the public sequencing data and kept in-frame beta chains. Records with the same CDR3 protein are collapsed into one entry carrying the most frequent genes and DNA. This sample is represented by approximately 520,000 distinct CDR3 sequences; approximately 24% of them were singletons. 1.5% to 2% of the sample is taken by the ten largest. The source material was CD4+ T cells sorted from PBMCs, sampled roughly 5 days after vaccination. Receptors originate from a man in his forties or fifties who received an inactivated influenza vaccine. Donor details come from another sample of the same person, matched by shared clones.

The V and J genes are TRBV10-3 and TRBJ2-1; TRBD2 matches at 8 bases. CDR3 size: 14 residues. Germline V gives CDR1 ENHRY, CDR2 SYGVKD. Losses at the gene ends were 0 bases for V and 7 bases for J; bases not matched to a gene: 2. The CDR3 DNA reads as TGTGCCATCAGTGAGTCCCGGGAGGGGAATGAGCAGTTCTTC. This gives the protein CAISESREGNEQFF.

This clonotype was counted a few times. V is TRBV10-3 and J is TRBJ2-7, with 9 bases fitting TRBD1. Germline trimming cut 6 bases from V and 5 bases from J; bases unmatched to any gene: 8. Germline values: CDR1 ENHRY, CDR2 SYGVKD. This CDR3 has 14 residues. CDR3 amino acids: CAISLTGGTNEQYF. In nucleotides, the CDR3 is TGTGCCATCAGCCTGACAGGGGGGACGAACGAGCAGTACTTC.

The CDR3 sequence is CATRDTGGTGELFF. In nucleotides, the CDR3 is TGTGCCACCAGAGACACAGGGGGCACCGGGGAGCTGTTTTTT. J is TRBJ2-2 and V is TRBV24-1; TRBD1 matches 8 bases. The CDR3 length is 14 residues. V was pared by 7 bases and J by 4 bases, with 4 bases of the junction left unmatched. Germline values: CDR1 KGHDR, CDR2 SFDVKD.

This chain joins TRBV29-1 and TRBJ2-7; TRBD1 matches at 8 bases. CDR1 and CDR2 (germline): SQVTM, ANQGSEA. V shed 4 bases and J 6 bases; nucleotides not matched to a gene: 14. This CDR3 has 15 amino acids. The CDR3 DNA reads as TGCAGCGTTGTCCCCCGGGCAGGGGGCTTTGGCGAGCAGTACTTC. Protein sequence: CSVVPRAGGFGEQYF.

This clonotype has only a few counts. V is TRBV18 and J is TRBJ2-7; D remains ambiguous. The germline CDR1 and CDR2 sequences are KGHSH and LQKENI. CDR3 size: 13 residues. The V end was cut by 1 base, the J end by 3 bases, with 7 bases between. The CDR3 coding sequence is TGTGCCAGCTCACCACGCTTTGGCTACGAGCAGTACTTC. This encodes CASSPRFGYEQYF.

This clonotype occurred a few times. J is TRBJ2-1 and V is TRBV20-1; 7 bases are a match to TRBD2. The CDR3 length is 15 residues. The V and J ends lost 5 bases and 11 bases, in that order; junction bases with no gene match: 18. Germline CDR1 and CDR2: DFQATT and SNEGSKA (reference sequence). The CDR3 protein is CSALPTTSVLMKQFF. CDR3 nucleotides: TGCAGTGCTTTACCGACTACTAGCGTTCTAATGAAGCAGTTCTTC.

This clonotype was counted a few times. This CDR3 is CASSGDAGATYEQYF. CDR3 DNA sequence: TGCGCCAGCAGCGGGGACGCAGGGGCGACCTACGAGCAGTACTTC. V is TRBV5-1 and J is TRBJ2-7; weak D call: TRBD1 (6 bases). Per germline, CDR1 SGHRS and CDR2 YFSETQ. This CDR3 contains 15 residues. V was cut by 4 bases and J by 2 bases, with 16 bases left in between.

A few counts support this clonotype. The rearrangement joins TRBV20-1 to TRBJ2-3; 8 bases match TRBD1. The trim removed 3 bases at V and 5 bases at J, leaving 7 bases unmatched. The CDR3 spans 14 residues. Germline CDR1 DFQATT, CDR2 SNEGSKA (reference sequence). This CDR3 is CSASGQGALDTQYF. Here the CDR3 DNA reads TGCAGTGCTAGCGGGCAGGGGGCCTTAGATACGCAGTATTTT.

This sequence joins TRBV29-1 and TRBJ2-3; TRBD2 might be the D (6 bases). V was trimmed by 5 bases and J by 0 bases, leaving 15 bases between them. This CDR3 is built from 15 residues. Germline V gene sequence: CDR1 SQVTM, CDR2 ANQGSEA. CDR3 sequence: CSVPFGTGSTDTQYF. The CDR3 DNA reads TGCAGCGTTCCATTTGGGACTGGTAGCACAGATACGCAGTATTTT.

This chain links TRBV28 with TRBJ2-7; the D gene is possibly TRBD2 (6 bases). Germline V lookup: CDR1 MDHEN, CDR2 SYDVKM. Trimming stripped 7 bases from V and 0 bases from J, with 10 bases between. This CDR3 contains 13 residues. CDR3 coding DNA: TGTGCCAGCACTCGGGGGTTCTCCTACGAGCAGTACTTC. Protein product: CASTRGFSYEQYF.

This clonotype was counted only a few times. V is TRBV5-1 and J is TRBJ2-1, with 14 bases aligning to TRBD2. The CDR3 consists of 16 residues. CDR1 and CDR2 from the germline V gene are SGHRS and YFSETQ. The J segment lost 6 bases and the V segment lost 4 bases, leaving 6 bases of the junction unmatched. As DNA, the CDR3 is TGCGCCAGCAGCCATAGGACTAGCGGGAGGCGCAATGAGCAGTTCTTC. Translating gives CASSHRTSGRRNEQFF.

This clonotype turned up a few times. This chain joins TRBV5-1 and TRBJ2-1; D may be TRBD1 (5 bases). The CDR3 length is 14 residues. Trimming cost V 0 bases and J 7 bases, with 11 bases left between them. Germline CDR1 SGHRS, CDR2 YFSETQ. The CDR3, as DNA: TGCGCCAGCAGCTTGGTGTGGGGCCCGAATGAGCAGTTCTTC. Translated: CASSLVWGPNEQFF.

V usage is TRBV20-1 and J usage is TRBJ2-3; the match to TRBD2 covers 10 bases. The CDR3 totals 15 residues. In germline, CDR1 is DFQATT, CDR2 SNEGSKA (reference sequence). V trimming: 6 bases; J trimming: 5 bases; junction bases outside the gene matches: 11. This chain's CDR3 is CSASILAGFGDTQYF. The CDR3 nucleotides are TGCAGTGCCTCGATACTAGCGGGATTCGGAGATACGCAGTATTTT.

The chain recombines TRBV7-2 with TRBJ1-2, with 9 positions matching TRBD1. Losses at the gene ends were 0 bases for V and 4 bases for J; bases not matched to a gene: 3. Germline CDR1 SGHTA, CDR2 FQGNSA. The length of the CDR3 is 15 residues. CDR3 sequence: CASSLAQGAGYGYTF. CDR3 nucleotide sequence: TGTGCCAGCAGCTTAGCACAGGGGGCGGGCTATGGCTACACCTTC.

V gene TRBV10-3 combines with J gene TRBJ2-7, with 10 bases matching TRBD1. In germline, CDR1 is ENHRY, CDR2 SYGVKD. The V gene end was trimmed by 4 bases and the J gene end by 2 bases; junction bases not matched to a gene: 5. The CDR3 contains 15 residues. CDR3 in amino acids: CAISADRGLTYEQYF. CDR3 nucleotides: TGTGCCATCAGTGCCGACAGGGGGCTTACCTACGAGCAGTACTTC.

This clonotype has more than one count but fewer than ten. This rearrangement joins TRBV15 to TRBJ2-1, with D perhaps TRBD1 (6 bases). The CDR3 spans 15 residues. V gave up 0 bases and J gave up 6 bases, with 12 bases separating them. The germline V gene encodes CDR1 LNHNV and CDR2 YYDKDF (reference sequence). CDR3 sequence: CATSRERTASNEQFF. The DNA of the CDR3 is TGTGCCACCAGCAGAGAAAGGACAGCCTCCAATGAGCAGTTCTTC.

This clonotype was recorded at least ten times. This sequence joins TRBV7-2 and TRBJ1-2, with 7 bases matching TRBD1. V lost 5 bases to trimming and J lost 3 bases; unmatched junction nucleotides: 3. CDR3 length: 13 amino acids. Germline lookup yields CDR1 SGHTA and CDR2 FQGNSA. The CDR3 spells CASSVGTDYGYTF. CDR3 in DNA: TGTGCCAGCAGCGTAGGGACAGACTATGGCTACACCTTC.

The chain couples TRBV12-3 or TRBV12-4 to TRBJ2-3; 11 bases match TRBD2. Trimming at V came to 7 bases and at J to 2 bases, leaving 5 bases not matched to a gene. The CDR3 length is 15 residues. The CDR3 protein is CASTLGLAVTDTQYF. The CDR3, as DNA: TGTGCCAGCACTCTGGGACTAGCGGTCACAGATACGCAGTATTTT.

The genes are TRBV28 and TRBJ2-3; TRBD2 matches 13 bases. This CDR3 has 17 amino acids. Germline CDR1 and CDR2: MDHEN and SYDVKM. The ends lost 5 bases at V and 2 bases at J; junction bases unmatched: 7. In DNA form, the CDR3 reads TGTGCCAGCAGTGCCCCGGGACTAGCGGGGTTCACAGATACGCAGTATTTT. This translates into CASSAPGLAGFTDTQYF.

The chain is built from TRBV5-5 and TRBJ2-3; the D is unclear. The germline gives CDR1 SGHKS, CDR2 YYEKEE (reference sequence). V lost 4 bases and J lost 6, with 9 bases in between. This CDR3 contains 12 residues. Written as DNA, the CDR3 is TGTGCCAGCAGCCCGGTGGTTGATACGCAGTATTTT. Translating it yields CASSPVVDTQYF.

V is TRBV28 and J is TRBJ2-5; 9 bases line up with TRBD2. The V and J ends lost 8 bases and 2 bases, in that order; junction bases with no gene match: 3. Germline V CDR1 and CDR2: MDHEN, SYDVKM. The CDR3 has 13 amino acids. The CDR3 sequence: CASRTSVQETQYF. CDR3 DNA sequence: TGTGCCAGCCGGACTAGCGTGCAAGAGACCCAGTACTTC.

Worth noting for this clonotype: A junction boundary mismatches the germline segment, possibly from a read error. V gene TRBV12-3 or TRBV12-4 combines with J gene TRBJ2-7; 11 nucleotides agree with TRBD2. This CDR3 has 14 amino acids. The CDR3 DNA is TGTGCCAGCAGTGTAGCGGGGGGGGGGTACGAGCAGTACTTC. Translation gives CASSVAGGGYEQYF.

This clonotype was seen many times. J is TRBJ2-2 and V is TRBV4-1, with 9 bases that match TRBD1. The CDR3 length is 15 residues. V gave up 6 bases and J gave up 1 base; unmatched junction bases: 3. Germline CDR1 reads MGHRA; CDR2 reads YSYEKL. CDR3 nucleotides: TGCGCCAGCAGGCAGGACAGGGGGAACACCGGGGAGCTGTTTTTT. Protein: CASRQDRGNTGELFF.

This clonotype was detected a few times. The chain joins TRBV12-3 or TRBV12-4 to TRBJ2-7, with D possibly TRBD2 on 5 matching bases. With 6 bases removed from V and 3 bases from J, the gap between germline ends came to 21 bases. This CDR3 has 16 amino acids. Here the CDR3 reads CASSSSYPGKGYEQYF. The CDR3 bases are TGTGCCAGCAGCAGCTCTTATCCGGGAAAAGGCTACGAGCAGTACTTC.

This clonotype was observed a few times. The rearrangement uses TRBV5-1 and TRBJ2-7; no reliable D call. V was cut by 3 bases and J by 6 bases, with 13 bases left in between. The germline V gene has CDR1 SGHRS and CDR2 YFSETQ. The CDR3 loop spans 13 amino acids. The CDR3 sequence: CASSSQVGFEQYF. The CDR3 nucleotides are TGCGCCAGCAGCTCCCAGGTAGGATTCGAGCAGTACTTC.